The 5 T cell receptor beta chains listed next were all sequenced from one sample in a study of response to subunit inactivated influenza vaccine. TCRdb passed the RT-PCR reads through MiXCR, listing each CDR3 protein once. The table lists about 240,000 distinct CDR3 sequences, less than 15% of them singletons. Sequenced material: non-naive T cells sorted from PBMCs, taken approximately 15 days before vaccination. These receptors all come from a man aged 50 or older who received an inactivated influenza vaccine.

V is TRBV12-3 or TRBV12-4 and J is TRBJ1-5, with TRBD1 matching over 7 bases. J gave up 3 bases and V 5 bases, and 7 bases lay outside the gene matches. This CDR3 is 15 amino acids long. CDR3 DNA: TGTGCCAGCAGTGATCAGGGGGTCCCCAATCAGCCCCAGCATTTT. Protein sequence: CASSDQGVPNQPQHF.

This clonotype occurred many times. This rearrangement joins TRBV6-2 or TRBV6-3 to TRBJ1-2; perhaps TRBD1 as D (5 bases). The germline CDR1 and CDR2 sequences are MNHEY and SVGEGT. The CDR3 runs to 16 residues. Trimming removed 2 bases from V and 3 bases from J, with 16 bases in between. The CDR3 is CASSYGTASWDYGYTF. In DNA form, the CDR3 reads TGTGCCAGCAGTTACGGGACGGCTTCCTGGGACTATGGCTACACCTTC.

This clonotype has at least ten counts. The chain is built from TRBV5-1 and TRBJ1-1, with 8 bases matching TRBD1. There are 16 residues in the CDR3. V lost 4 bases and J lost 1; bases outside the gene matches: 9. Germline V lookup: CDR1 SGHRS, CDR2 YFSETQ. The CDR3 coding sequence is TGCGCCAGCAGCCTTCGGACAGGGATGGAGAACACTGAAGCTTTCTTT. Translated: CASSLRTGMENTEAFF. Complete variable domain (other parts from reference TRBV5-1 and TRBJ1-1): KAGVTQTPRYLIKTRGQQVTLSCSPISGHRSVSWYQQTPGQGLQFLFEYFSETQRNKGNFPGRFSGRQFSNSRSEMNVSTLELGDSALYLCASSLRTGMENTEAFFGQGTRLTVV.

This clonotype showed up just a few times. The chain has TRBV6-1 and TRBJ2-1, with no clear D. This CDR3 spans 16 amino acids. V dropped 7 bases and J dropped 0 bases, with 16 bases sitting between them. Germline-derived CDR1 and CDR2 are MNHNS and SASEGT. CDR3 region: CASIGGLASSYNEQFF. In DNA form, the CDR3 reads TGTGCCAGCATTGGCGGATTGGCAAGCTCCTACAATGAGCAGTTCTTC.

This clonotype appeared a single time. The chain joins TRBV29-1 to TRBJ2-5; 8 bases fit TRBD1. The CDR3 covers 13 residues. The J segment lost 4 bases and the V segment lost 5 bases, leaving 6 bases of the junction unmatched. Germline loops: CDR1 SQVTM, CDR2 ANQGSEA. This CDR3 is CSVHAGGPETQYF. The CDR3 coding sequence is TGCAGCGTTCACGCAGGGGGCCCAGAGACCCAGTACTTC.